This T cell receptor beta chain was observed in a study of T cell responses to AZD1222 COVID-19 vaccine (dated by TCRdb to about 2021). In the study overall: TCR sequencing was performed for 230 to 250 trial participants, of whom roughly 200 were given two doses of AZD1222 and 26 were given two doses of MenACWY control vaccine. Trial participants were enrolled by age into subgroups of 18-55, 56-69 and 70-plus years, and around 150, 28 and 57 TCR-sequenced participants, respectively, were included in these subgroups.

The CDR3 regions of human TCRbeta chains were analyzed by immunosequencing. From the authors' description of their analysis: Repertoire TCRs were checked for matches against a reference library of SARS-CoV-2-specific TCRs that had been generated using the MIRA antigen-specificity platform. Breadth meant the fraction of unique TCRs that were SARS-CoV-2-associated, whereas depth meant the fraction of total T cells that were SARS-CoV-2-associated. Each spike-specific TCR was assigned to its reactive spike region and to a CD4 or CD8 class using the MIRA data. Log10-transformed breadth and depth values were compared by one-way ANOVA with Sidak's multiple comparisons tests. This is the immuneACCESS table as TCRdb keeps it, with only in-frame sequences that have V and J called. A part of the clones is gone; compared with another copy, unresolved V genes explain less than half, and the rest is unexplained. V and J calls and clone size are copied from that table; D and trimming were computed from the DNA. Here the sample has about 110,000 clones; about nine tenths occur a single time. The ten biggest clones cover around 8% of the sample.

A remark on this clone: Its recognized antigen is unknown. No much larger clone is present one base from it, and per-base qualities are unavailable.

CDR1 SNHLY and CDR2 FYNNEI were looked up in the germline V gene. Trimming removed 6 bases from V and 4 bases from J; the gene matches leave 3 bases unexplained. Reading from cysteine to phenylalanine, the CDR3 counts 14 amino acids. Only CDR3 DNA is held: 42 bases, read in frame from base 1. Taken with the paper, the label for time point translates to: about 28 days (+/-7) after the second vaccine dose. Because spike-specific TCR depth and breadth did not differ between the two schedules, AZD1222 recipients who got a second dose at roughly 4 weeks were pooled with those who got a second dose at roughly 12 weeks. Vaccinee samples were obtained from the UK trials COV001 and COV002, which included a single-blind randomized controlled phase 2/3 trial of AZD1222 (ChAdOx1 nCoV-19) in healthy adults. For TCRbeta chain sequencing, PBMC samples from trial participants were taken at day 0 and at day 28 after the second dose.

Beyond this particular receptor, the publication reports: Only six AZD1222 recipients were SARS-CoV-2 seropositive at baseline, limiting conclusions about previously exposed vaccinees. A significant rise in spike-specific TCR breadth and depth was observed after two AZD1222 doses relative to day 0 and relative to MenACWY recipients. Vaccine-associated CD4 TCRs spanned the whole spike protein, with dominant responses in regions 160-218 and 743-854. No day 14 peak-response samples were available, so repertoires were characterized only after the peak T cell response. Reportedly, almost half of the unique spike-specific TCRs recognized epitopes lying outside the regions that are mutated in the B.1.351 and B.1.1.7 variants. Most participants were white British and females outnumbered males, and the authors suggested that clonal diversity may have been underestimated. In the small 56-69-year group, the increase in depth fell short of significance, most likely because of low power.

The sequence joins TRBV2 to TRBJ1-4; TRBD1 matches 9 bases in the middle. The input for sequencing was peripheral blood, taken 28 days after the second AZD1222 dose. This sequence originates from an adult who received the AZD1222 COVID-19 vaccine. The CDR3 corresponds to CASREDRGNEKLFF. The DNA reads as follows: TGTGCCAGCAGAGAGGACAGGGGTAATGAAAAACTGTTTTTT.